A single sample is the source of the 31 T cell receptor beta chains below, sequenced in a study of tumor and adjacent non-tumor tissue in lung cancer. This sample's RNA came from whole unsorted tissue. A modified ARM-PCR protocol with three rounds of nested PCR amplified TCRbeta. Each CDR3 protein gets one entry after TCRdb re-called the multiplex PCR reads with MiXCR. The data contain some 78,000 distinct CDR3 sequences, over 75% of them singletons. The specimen was lung tumor tissue. These TCRs come from a woman in her forties or fifties with non-small cell lung cancer.

Note on this clonotype: The junction departs from germline at one end; a sequencing error may be responsible. The gene calls are TRBV20-1 and TRBJ2-1; 11 nucleotides align to TRBD2. The germline gives CDR1 DFQATT, CDR2 SNEGSKA (reference sequence). The CDR3 is made up of 14 amino acids. The DNA for the CDR3 is TGTAGTGTTAGCGGGAGGGCCTCCTACAATGAGCAGTTCTTC. Translation gives CSVSGRASYNEQFF.

This clonotype has at least ten counts. In nucleotides, the CDR3 is TGTGCCAGCAGGGGGAGTGTTGGTGAGCAGTTCTTC. This gives the protein CASRGSVGEQFF. The chain links TRBV14 to TRBJ2-1; perhaps TRBD2 as D (5 bases). Trimming shortened V by 6 bases and J by 9 bases, and 12 bases separated the two germline ends. The CDR3 runs to 12 residues. Germline loops: CDR1 SGHDN, CDR2 FVKESK. The full variable domain, with the rest looked up from reference TRBV14 and TRBJ2-1, is EAGVTQFPSHSVIEKGQTVTLRCDPISGHDNLYWYRRVMGKEIKFLLHFVKESKQDESGMPNNRFLAERTGGTYSTLKVQPAELEDSGVYFCASRGSVGEQFFGPGTRLTVL.

The chain links TRBV6-2 or TRBV6-3 to TRBJ1-2, with TRBD1 identical over 8 bases. The CDR3 totals 14 residues. The V and J ends lost 6 bases and 10 bases, in that order; junction bases with no gene match: 13. Germline values: CDR1 MNHEY, CDR2 SVGEGT. The CDR3 sequence is CASSRGQGQDAYTF. CDR3 DNA sequence: TGTGCCAGCAGCCGCGGACAGGGACAGGATGCCTACACCTTC.

Details on this clonotype: One end of the junction is discordant with germline, which a read error may explain. The J gene is TRBJ1-1, the V gene TRBV5-5; a weak D match, TRBD1 (6 bases). Germline CDR1 is SGHKS and CDR2 is YYEKEE (reference sequence). This CDR3 spans 16 amino acids. The CDR3 spells CASSLKQGRGRTEAFF. CDR3 nucleotides: TGTGCAAGCAGCTTGAAACAGGGACGAGGGAGAACTGAAGCTTTCTTT.

This clonotype was seen more than once but under ten times. One end of the junction is discordant with germline, which a read error may explain. This chain joins TRBV11-2 and TRBJ2-1, with 8 positions matching TRBD2. CDR1 and CDR2 (germline): SGHAT, FQNNGV. The CDR3 sequence is 15 residues long. This CDR3 reads CTSSLAGSSYNEQFF. CDR3 nucleotides: TGTACCAGCAGCTTAGCGGGAAGCTCCTACAATGAGCAGTTCTTC.

The chain couples TRBV2 to TRBJ2-7, with D maybe TRBD2 (6 bases). CDR1 and CDR2 from the germline V gene are SNHLY and FYNNEI. The CDR3 spans 14 residues. The V and J ends lost 6 bases and 0 bases respectively, with 12 bases between them. For the CDR3, the DNA is TGTGCCAGCAGGCGGGGTTTGAGCTCCTACGAGCAGTACTTC. Its protein product is CASRRGLSSYEQYF.

Comment on this clonotype: A junction end diverges from the germline sequence, so it may reflect a read error. For the CDR3, the DNA is TGTGTCATCAGTGAGGGCCAAACTAATGACAAACTGTTTTTT. As protein: CVISEGQTNDKLFF. This chain connects TRBV10-3 to TRBJ1-4; D unresolved. This CDR3 region has 14 residues. Germline-derived CDR1 and CDR2 are ENHRY and SYGVKD.

Comments on this clonotype: The conserved closing phenylalanine or tryptophan is absent in this CDR3, likely reflecting a read error. The chain carries TRBV6-1 and TRBJ1-1; 7 bases map to TRBD1. This CDR3 has 15 amino acids. The germline V gene encodes CDR1 MNHNS and CDR2 SASEGT. The CDR3 DNA sequence: TGTGCTAGCAGTGAAGGGACAGCCGCCCACAGTGAAGCTTTCGTT. Protein sequence: CASSEGTAAHSEAFV.

The genes are TRBV7-6 and TRBJ2-5; 10 bases agree with TRBD1. There are 14 residues in the CDR3. CDR1 SGHVS and CDR2 FNYEAQ come from the germline V gene. Losses at the gene ends were 5 bases for V and 5 bases for J; bases not matched to a gene: 5. In DNA form, the CDR3 reads TGTGCCAGCAGCATGACAGGGGGCGCGGAGACCCAGTACTTC. Translating gives CASSMTGGAETQYF.

The chain joins TRBV20-1 to TRBJ2-2; the D gene is possibly TRBD1 (6 bases). Germline V gene lookup returns CDR1 DFQATT and CDR2 SNEGSKA (reference sequence). V lost 8 bases and J 6 bases, leaving 28 bases between the germline ends. The CDR3 sequence is 17 residues long. CDR3 in amino acids: CSTPRPPGQGAPGELFF. The DNA of the CDR3 is TGCAGTACACCCCGCCCCCCGGGACAAGGGGCCCCCGGGGAGCTGTTTTTT.

This clonotype was found once. The junction and the germline gene differ at one end; a read error may be behind it. The rearrangement links TRBV20-1 to TRBJ1-6; D is ambiguous. This CDR3 has 15 residues. Germline V gene data show CDR1 as DFQATT and CDR2 as SNEGSKA (reference sequence). CDR3: CSAKGLGSYNSPLHF. The CDR3 bases are TGTAGTGCTAAAGGGCTGGGGTCCTATAATTCACCCCTCCACTTT.

J is TRBJ2-5 and V is TRBV4-2, with 10 bases matching TRBD1. The CDR3 is made up of 16 amino acids. CDR1 is LGHNA and CDR2 is YNFKEQ in the germline V gene. The ends lost 5 bases at V and 5 bases at J; junction bases unmatched: 11. CDR3: CASSKISDRGGETQYF. The CDR3 nucleotides read TGTGCCAGCAGCAAAATATCGGACAGGGGGGGTGAGACCCAGTACTTC.

A note on this clonotype: Relative to the germline gene, one junction end is altered; a read error may explain this. This chain connects TRBV6-2 or TRBV6-3 to TRBJ2-1; D ambiguous. Per germline, CDR1 MNHEY and CDR2 SVGEGT. The CDR3 is 11 residues long. The CDR3 sequence: CTSSIGVKQFF. The CDR3 DNA reads as TGTACCAGCAGCATAGGTGTTAAGCAGTTCTTC.

This clonotype came up once. The CDR3 DNA reads TGCAGCGTTAAAGTTGACGGGAGAGCCAAGAATGAGCAGTTCTTC. Its protein product is CSVKVDGRAKNEQFF. The chain has TRBV29-1 and TRBJ2-1; maybe TRBD2 (6 bases). CDR1 is SQVTM and CDR2 is ANQGSEA in the germline V gene. This CDR3 is 15 amino acids long. V shed 5 bases and J shed 7 bases, with 21 bases lying between them.

This clonotype was detected a few times. Possible read error: a much larger clone is one base away. No conserved phenylalanine or tryptophan ends this CDR3, so it is likely a read error. The rearrangement uses TRBV7-8 and TRBJ2-5, with TRBD1 matching over 10 bases. There are 17 residues in the CDR3. CDR1 SGHVS and CDR2 FQNEAQ come from the germline V gene. The J segment lost 2 bases and the V segment lost 5 bases, leaving 11 bases of the junction unmatched. The CDR3 here is CASSPRRQGARQETQYL. CDR3 in DNA: TGTGCCAGCAGCCCTAGAAGACAGGGGGCTCGGCAAGAGACCCAGTACCTC.

Notes on this clonotype: The conserved phenylalanine or tryptophan normally closing the CDR3 is absent here, so this likely arose from a read error. The chain has TRBV4-3 and TRBJ1-1; D may be TRBD1 (6 bases). CDR1 LGHNA and CDR2 YSLEER come from the germline V gene. The CDR3 totals 14 residues. This CDR3 reads CANSQLQGWTEAFS. The CDR3 nucleotides read TGCGCCAACAGCCAACTACAGGGTTGGACTGAAGCTTTCTCT.

This clonotype was found once. An end of the junction differs from the germline gene, which may be a read error. This chain joins TRBV10-3 and TRBJ2-1, with D maybe TRBD1 (6 bases). The germline gives CDR1 ENHRY, CDR2 SYGVKD. The CDR3 contains 14 residues. CDR3 bases: TGTGGCATCACTATAGGACAGACTTGCAATGAGCAGTTCTTC. Its translation is CGITIGQTCNEQFF.

CDR3 sequence reads: CASRFMDRVYGYTF. The CDR3 bases are TGTGCCAGCAGATTTATGGACAGGGTCTATGGCTACACCTTC. The rearrangement joins TRBV28 to TRBJ1-2, with 8 bases that match TRBD1. V was clipped by 6 bases and J by 4 bases; unmatched bases: 7. This CDR3 is 14 amino acids long. CDR1 is MDHEN and CDR2 is SYDVKM in the germline V gene.

As to this clonotype: At one of its ends the junction is not consistent with the germline gene, which may arise from a read error. The J gene is TRBJ2-1, the V gene TRBV5-1, with D uncertain. CDR3 length: 11 amino acids. Germline-derived CDR1 and CDR2 are SGHRS and YFSETQ. CDR3 bases: TGCGCCAGCAGCTTGGGGAATGAGCACTTCTTC. Translated: CASSLGNEHFF.

Details on this clonotype: Because the CDR3 is missing its conserved closing phenylalanine or tryptophan, this is likely a read error. No DNA is shown, since the ends of the CDR3 on it are uncertain; the CDR3 is the one TCRdb lists. The CDR3 sequence: CSARTSAYNEQLL. The chain is built from TRBV20-1 and TRBJ2-1; the DNA was not used to check the table's D call, TRBD2. The germline V gene has CDR1 DFQATT and CDR2 SNEGSKA (reference sequence). The CDR3 is 13 amino acids in total, end residues counted.

A note on this clonotype: The junction departs from the called germline gene at one end, perhaps through a read error. The rearrangement links TRBV20-1 to TRBJ2-1; D is perhaps TRBD1 (5 bases). CDR1 DFQATT and CDR2 SNEGSKA come from the germline V gene (reference sequence). The CDR3 runs 17 residues. CDR3 DNA sequence: TGCAATGCTAGAGATCGCTCGACAAGGGGAAACTACAATGAGCAGTTCTTC. Translated, it gives CNARDRSTRGNYNEQFF.

On this clonotype: One end of the junction varies from germline; a read error may be responsible. J is TRBJ1-6 and V is TRBV5-5; 7 bases are a match to TRBD1. The germline gives CDR1 SGHKS, CDR2 YYEKEE (reference sequence). This CDR3 is 15 amino acids long. CDR3 in DNA: TGTACCAGCAGCGGAATCGGGACAGACAATTTACCCCTCCACTTT. This encodes CTSSGIGTDNLPLHF. Variable domain in full (rest from reference TRBV5-5 and TRBJ1-6): DAGVTQSPTHLIKTRGQQVTLRCSPISGHKSVSWYQQVLGQGPQFIFQYYEKEERGRGNFPDRFSARQFPNYSSELNVNALLLGDSALYLCTSSGIGTDNLPLHFGNGTRLTVT.

As concerns this clonotype: Because it lacks the conserved phenylalanine or tryptophan at the end, this CDR3 is likely a read error. The DNA is left out, because the CDR3 cannot be placed on it with certainty; the CDR3 is given as TCRdb lists it. The genes are TRBV12-3 or TRBV12-4 and TRBJ2-7; TRBD1, the table's D call, lacks a check against the DNA. Both ends counted, the CDR3 spans 13 residues. The CDR3 reads CASSAGNQGEHYI.

In regard to this clonotype: One end of the junction is discordant with germline, which a read error may explain. This sequence joins TRBV11-1 and TRBJ2-3, with 7 bases identical to TRBD1. Germline V lookup: CDR1 SGHAT, CDR2 FQDESV (reference sequence). This CDR3 has 14 residues. The CDR3 reads CATSIATGADTQYF. The CDR3 nucleotides read TGTGCCACCAGCATAGCAACAGGGGCTGATACGCAATATTTT.

With respect to this clonotype: The CDR3 does not end in the conserved phenylalanine or tryptophan, so this is likely a read error. CDR3 sequence reads: CASSPGVNYGYTL. CDR3 coding DNA: TGCGCCAGCAGCCCCGGTGTCAACTATGGCTACACCCTC. This chain links TRBV4-3 with TRBJ1-2; D call uncertain. This CDR3 spans 13 amino acids. The V gene's germline CDR1 is LGHNA and CDR2 YSLEER. Trimming removed 4 bases at V and 2 bases at J, with 8 bases between.

In regard to this clonotype: At one end, the junction sequence differs from germline, possibly due to a read error. DNA of the CDR3: TGTGCAAGCAGTTTCGCCCAGGGGATGCCCTCGAGTTCCTACAATGAGCAGTTCTTC. Its translation is CASSFAQGMPSSSYNEQFF. This chain links TRBV28 with TRBJ2-1; possibly TRBD1 for D (6 bases). The CDR3 covers 19 residues. Germline V CDR1 and CDR2: MDHEN, SYDVKM.

The V call is TRBV29-1, the J call TRBJ1-2, with TRBD1 as a possible D gene (6 bases). CDR3 length: 14 residues. The germline CDR1 and CDR2 sequences are SQVTM and ANQGSEA. Trimming pared 4 bases from V and 10 bases from J, leaving 22 bases between. CDR3 loop: CSVGTVGAINDYTF. The CDR3 DNA reads TGCAGCGTTGGCACCGTGGGGGCCATCAATGACTACACCTTC.

Concerning this clonotype: A junction end diverges from the germline sequence, so it may reflect a read error. V usage is TRBV6-2 or TRBV6-3 and J usage is TRBJ2-7; the D gene is possibly TRBD1 (6 bases). The germline CDR1 and CDR2 sequences are MNHEY and SVGEGT. There are 15 residues in the CDR3. CDR3 coding DNA: TGTGCCAGAAGTTCCTACGTACAGGGTGGAAACGAGCAGTACTTC. This codes for CARSSYVQGGNEQYF.

To note about this clonotype: The junction departs from germline at one end; a sequencing error may be responsible. The V gene is TRBV20-1, the J gene TRBJ2-5; 7 bases are a match to TRBD1. The V gene's germline CDR1 is DFQATT and CDR2 SNEGSKA (reference sequence). The CDR3 totals 15 residues. In DNA, the CDR3 is TGCAGTGCTAGCAACCTCCGGGACAGCCCAGAGACCCAATACTTC. Translation gives CSASNLRDSPETQYF.

A note on this clonotype: Since no conserved phenylalanine or tryptophan closes the CDR3, a read error is the likely cause. The rearrangement uses TRBV20-1 and TRBJ2-2; 15 nucleotides match TRBD2. The CDR3 loop spans 17 amino acids. Germline trimming cut 5 bases from V and 3 bases from J; bases unmatched to any gene: 7. The germline V gene has CDR1 DFQATT and CDR2 SNEGSKA (reference sequence). CDR3: CSAPGLAGGRDTGELFY. In nucleotides, the CDR3 is TGCAGTGCTCCGGGACTAGCGGGAGGTCGGGACACCGGGGAGCTGTTTTAT.

About this clonotype: Germline and junction disagree at one end, which may indicate a read error. This sequence joins TRBV5-4 and TRBJ2-7; D is uncertain. Per germline, CDR1 SGHNT and CDR2 YYREEE (reference sequence). The CDR3 sequence is 13 residues long. CDR3 sequence reads: CASNLVLRNEQYF. In DNA, the CDR3 is TGTGCCAGCAACTTGGTTCTGAGGAACGAGCAGTACTTC.